Listed below are T cell receptor beta chains from one sample, sequenced in a study of OX40 agonist ivuxolimab in advanced cancers. Clones were read by immunoSEQ multiplex PCR, and TCRdb kept only the in-frame ones, dropping some. The sample comprises 72,000 or so clones, 89% of which are singletons, and over 9.5% rests with the top ten. This material consisted of CD4+ or CD8+ T cells sorted from blood, taken in a trial of the OX40 agonist ivuxolimab. The receptors shown here come from an adult with an advanced solid tumor such as melanoma, head and neck, liver or kidney cancer. CDR3s include the opening cysteine and the closing phenylalanine or tryptophan. The D gene is left open where the match is weak. Not all rows give a size; the values are once, few, many and, for expanded clones, a class.

J gene	D gene	V gene	clone size	CDR3 DNA	CDR3 protein
TRBJ1-2	NA	TRBV5-6	few	TGTGCCAGCAGCTACAACATTTTTGGCAGGTTGCAGGGCTACACCTTC	CASSYNIFGRLQGYTF
TRBJ2-7	NA	TRBV28	NA	TGTGCCAGCAGTTCGCTACCTCGGTCGGGCGCAATCACCTACGAGCAGTACTTC	CASSSLPRSGAITYEQYF
TRBJ1-1	NA	TRBV6-5	NA	TGTGCCAGCATTCGTAAAGGCGGGGACACTGAAGCTTTCTTT	CASIRKGGDTEAFF
TRBJ1-1	NA	TRBV9	NA	TGTGCCAGCAGCGTAGTGGCCGCCTCCACTGAAGCTTTCTTT	CASSVVAASTEAFF
TRBJ2-5	TRBD2	TRBV15	NA	TGTGCCACCAGCAGAGATCCCTTCGGCGGGAGGGCCCCGGCGACCCAGTACTTC	CATSRDPFGGRAPATQYF
TRBJ1-1	NA	TRBV30	NA	TGTGCCTGGAGGGGGGTGGAGGGTCCCACTGAAGCTTTCTTT	CAWRGVEGPTEAFF
TRBJ2-7	NA	TRBV10-3	NA	TGTGCCATCAGTGGTGCGGGGCTAGCCTACGAGCAGTACTTC	CAISGAGLAYEQYF
TRBJ1-5	NA	TRBV7-2	NA	TGTGCCAGCAGCTTAGCGCCGGAGCAGCCCCAGCATTTT	CASSLAPEQPQHF
TRBJ2-1	NA	TRBV14	once	TGTGCCAGCAGCCAAGCGAGGAAATGGAGCTCCTACAATGAGCAGTTCTTC	CASSQARKWSSYNEQFF
TRBJ2-7	NA	TRBV11-2	NA	TGTGCCAGCAGCTTCGGGGGTAGCTACGAGCAGTACTTC	CASSFGGSYEQYF
TRBJ2-3	NA	TRBV9	NA	TGTGCCAGCAGCGTCTACTCGGATATCACAGATACGCAGTATTTT	CASSVYSDITDTQYF
TRBJ2-7	NA	TRBV6-5	once	TGTGCCAGCAGCAGTCCCGTGGGCGAGCAGTACTTC	CASSSPVGEQYF
TRBJ1-2	NA	TRBV4-1	NA	TGCGCCAGCAGCCAGGGGCGGGGTTTGAACTATGGCTACACCTTC	CASSQGRGLNYGYTF
TRBJ2-4	NA	TRBV5-6	NA	TGTGCCAGCACCCCCCAAGGAGGGGAAAACATTCAGTACTTC	CASTPQGGENIQYF
TRBJ1-5	NA	TRBV28	NA	TGTGCCAGCAGTTTATCGAGGGAGGGGTCGGGGCAGCCCCAGCATTTT	CASSLSREGSGQPQHF
TRBJ2-7	NA	TRBV27	once	TGTGCCAGCAGACCGCAGGGAATCTCCTACGAGCAGTACTTC	CASRPQGISYEQYF
TRBJ2-6	TRBD1	TRBV5-6	NA	TGTGCCAGCAGAAGGGGGCTGTGGACTGGGGCCAACGTCCTGACTTTC	CASRRGLWTGANVLTF
TRBJ2-2	NA	TRBV19	NA	TGTGCCAGTAGTATAGCAGCCCCCGGGGAGCTGTTTTTT	CASSIAAPGELFF
TRBJ1-5	NA	TRBV19	NA	TGTGCCAGTAAAAATTGGGAGAGGGGCAATCAGCCCCAGCATTTT	CASKNWERGNQPQHF
TRBJ1-3	NA	TRBV5-1	NA	TGCGCCAGCAGCTTGGCAGGGGCTGGAAACACCATATATTTT	CASSLAGAGNTIYF
TRBJ1-1	TRBD1	TRBV6-6	NA	TGTGCCAGCAGACCCGGACAGGGGGTCCGGCAAGCTTTCTTT	CASRPGQGVRQAFF
TRBJ1-2	NA	TRBV6-6	NA	TGTGCCAGCAGTTACTCTTGGGGCTCTGGCTACACCTTC	CASSYSWGSGYTF
TRBJ1-2	NA	TRBV19	NA	TGTGCCATCTCCGGGACGAGGCATTCGGGATATGGCTACACCTTC	CAISGTRHSGYGYTF
TRBJ2-3	NA	TRBV27	NA	TGTGCCAGCAGTTTGTGGGGCGGATTGGGTACGCAGTATTTT	CASSLWGGLGTQYF
TRBJ2-1	TRBD2	TRBV2	NA	TGTGCCAGCACCGGGACTAGCGGCAATGAGCAGTTCTTC	CASTGTSGNEQFF
TRBJ1-1	NA	TRBV5-1	NA	TGCGCCAGCAGCTCGGACCCACCGAACACTGAAGCTTTCTTT	CASSSDPPNTEAFF
TRBJ2-3	NA	TRBV25-1	NA	TGTGCCAGCAGTGAATCATGGGGGCGCACAGATACGCAGTATTTT	CASSESWGRTDTQYF